Only one count was recorded for the clone carrying this T cell receptor beta chain. Data came from immunoSEQ multiplex PCR; TCRdb stores just in-frame clones and leaves some out. The sample records about a thousand clones, approximately 63% being singletons. The sample comes from a study of CD8 T cells in acute hepatitis C reinfection. Study context: TCRbeta of HCV NS3-1073-specific CD8+ T cells was profiled. Within 168 days of the estimated infection date, acute samples were collected. Study findings and constraints: Preferential TRBV04 and TRBV06 usage appeared in all groups and was not explained by the naive pool. Bulk TCRbeta-only sequencing left public clonotype pairing undetermined.

Time point specified: acute HCV infection, within 168 days of estimated infection date. No in vitro expansion preceded sequencing of these hepatitis C virus-specific cells, which were studied ex vivo. CDR3 length equals 17 residues. V lost 4 bases and J lost 5, with 24 bases in between. Germline values: CDR1 SGHNT, CDR2 YENEEA. V is TRBV11-3 and J is TRBJ2-7; TRBD2 is a possible D gene (5 bases). The clonotype originates from a woman younger than 35 who spontaneously cleared hepatitis C infection. Material: HCV NS3-1073 tetramer-sorted CD8+ T cells from PBMCs, obtained during acute infection. This CDR3 is CASSSEVAAGGGDEQYF. The CDR3 bases are TGTGCCAGCAGCTCAGAAGTTGCGGCGGGTGGCGGAGACGAGCAGTACTTC.